Below are 19 T cell receptor beta chains sequenced from a single sample in a study of cytomegalovirus exposure and HLA in healthy donors. Repertoires were generated with immunoSEQ multiplex PCR, while TCRdb's copy carries only in-frame clones and drops some. Of about 240,000 clones in the sample, around nine tenths are singletons; the top ten hold about 2.8%. Specimen: PBMCs. These receptors originate from a man between 18 and 29 years old in good health and CMV-seronegative.

This clone was detected only a few times. J is TRBJ2-2 and V is TRBV2; 8 bases agree with TRBD2. From germline, CDR1 is SNHLY and CDR2 FYNNEI. This CDR3 spans 13 amino acids. V shed 10 bases, J shed 4 bases, and the junction held 5 bases outside the gene matches. CDR3: CATGLDLTGELFF. DNA of the CDR3: TGTGCCACGGGACTAGACCTCACCGGGGAGCTGTTTTTT.

The V gene is TRBV4-1, the J gene TRBJ2-1; D remains unclear. The ends were cut back, 0 bases at V and 4 bases at J, with 10 bases in the middle. There are 15 residues in the CDR3. The germline V gene encodes CDR1 MGHRA and CDR2 YSYEKL. This CDR3 is CASSQDLGVYNEQFF. The CDR3, as DNA: TGCGCCAGCAGCCAAGATCTTGGAGTATACAATGAGCAGTTCTTC.

The V call is TRBV7-3, the J call TRBJ1-1; 8 nucleotides agree with TRBD1. V shed 5 bases and J 4 bases; nucleotides not matched to a gene: 15. There are 17 residues in the CDR3. The V gene's germline CDR1 is SGHTA and CDR2 FQGTGA. The CDR3 protein is CASSLGQGGSGVTEAFF. For the CDR3, the DNA is TGTGCCAGCAGCCTCGGACAGGGAGGTTCGGGAGTCACTGAAGCTTTCTTT.

This clone occurred once. This rearrangement joins TRBV27 to TRBJ2-2; tentative D call: TRBD2 (6 bases). Germline V CDR1 and CDR2: MNHEY, SMNVEV (reference sequence). V lost 8 bases and J lost 2, with 15 bases in between. This CDR3 spans 15 amino acids. CDR3 nucleotides: TGTGCCAGCCGTACGGGGGTTAGAAACACCGGGGAGCTGTTTTTT. Its protein is CASRTGVRNTGELFF.

The genes are TRBV27 and TRBJ2-1; TRBD2 matches at 10 bases. This CDR3 is 18 amino acids long. V lost 5 bases and J lost 6; bases outside the gene matches: 16. Germline V lookup: CDR1 MNHEY, CDR2 SMNVEV (reference sequence). CDR3 nucleotides: TGTGCCAGCAGTGCCGGGGCTAGCGGGGGACTTTCGGTCAATGAGCAGTTCTTC. Translation: CASSAGASGGLSVNEQFF.

This clone was seen a few times. The chain combines TRBV7-9 with TRBJ1-2; D is possibly TRBD1 (5 bases). V shed 8 bases and J shed 6 bases, with 13 bases lying between them. Per germline, CDR1 SEHNR and CDR2 FQNEAQ (reference sequence). The CDR3 contains 12 residues. The CDR3 reads CASGHSQHGYTF. The CDR3 DNA reads as TGTGCCAGCGGACATTCCCAGCATGGCTACACCTTC.

The rearrangement joins TRBV6-1 to TRBJ2-7; D gene unclear. Germline CDR1 reads MNHNS; CDR2 reads SASEGT. CDR3 length equals 12 residues. V was cut by 3 bases and J by 3 bases, with 6 bases left in between. The CDR3 spells CASSDVLYEQYF. The CDR3, as DNA: TGTGCCAGCAGTGACGTCCTCTACGAGCAGTACTTC.

This clone appeared once. The chain carries TRBV18 and TRBJ2-7; 10 bases agree with TRBD2. V shed 1 base, J shed 4 bases, and the junction held 7 bases outside the gene matches. Germline-derived CDR1 and CDR2 are KGHSH and LQKENI. There are 16 residues in the CDR3. CDR3 DNA sequence: TGTGCCAGCTCACCACTTATTCTTAGCGGGGGGTACGAGCAGTACTTC. This codes for CASSPLILSGGYEQYF.

This clone appeared once. The rearrangement joins TRBV4-3 to TRBJ2-2; weak D call: TRBD2 (6 bases). Germline values: CDR1 LGHNA, CDR2 YSLEER. Trimming removed 0 bases from V and 0 bases from J, with 11 bases in between. The CDR3 length is 17 residues. Here the CDR3 reads CASSQESGGANTGELFF. In DNA, the CDR3 is TGCGCCAGCAGCCAAGAGTCCGGGGGAGCGAACACCGGGGAGCTGTTTTTT.

V usage is TRBV9 and J usage is TRBJ2-3, with TRBD1 as a possible D gene (5 bases). The CDR3 length is 14 residues. The germline CDR1 and CDR2 sequences are SGDLS and YYNGEE. Trimming left V 3 bases short and J 2 bases short, with 10 bases between. CDR3 in amino acids: CASSETGSTDTQYF. Here the CDR3 DNA reads TGTGCCAGCAGCGAAACAGGTTCCACAGATACGCAGTATTTT.

Relative to its sample, this clone is medium-sized. The rearrangement uses TRBV6-1 and TRBJ2-7; 9 positions match TRBD1. Germline CDR1 reads MNHNS; CDR2 reads SASEGT. CDR3 length equals 13 residues. Trimming took 8 bases from V and 2 from J; bases not matched to a gene: 4. The CDR3 spells CASRDRVTYEQYF. For the CDR3, the DNA is TGTGCCAGCCGGGACAGGGTCACCTACGAGCAGTACTTC.

V is TRBV15 and J is TRBJ2-7; D is perhaps TRBD2 (5 bases). Germline V gene lookup returns CDR1 LNHNV and CDR2 YYDKDF (reference sequence). The CDR3 has 15 residues. The V and J ends lost 0 bases and 0 bases respectively, with 9 bases between them. CDR3 amino acids: CATSRDRGPSYEQYF. In nucleotides, the CDR3 is TGTGCCACCAGCAGAGATCGGGGTCCCTCCTACGAGCAGTACTTC.

Turning to this clone: Sequence at one end of the junction differs from germline and may be a read error. At the DNA level, this CDR3 is encoded by other sequences in the same sample as well. The V gene is TRBV15, the J gene TRBJ2-7, with a possible D match to TRBD2 (5 bases). CDR3 length equals 15 residues. CDR1 is LNHNV and CDR2 is YYDKDF in the germline V gene (reference sequence). As DNA, the CDR3 is TGTGCCACCAGCAGAGAAGGAGGTGCGCCCTACGAGCAATACTTC. This gives the protein CATSREGGAPYEQYF.

This sequence joins TRBV5-4 and TRBJ2-5, with TRBD2 matching over 11 bases. CDR3 length: 15 amino acids. The germline CDR1 and CDR2 sequences are SGHNT and YYREEE (reference sequence). After removal of 3 bases from V and 7 bases from J, the junction contained 8 bases not matched to a gene. The CDR3 DNA is TGTGCCAGCAGCTCGGGACTAGCGGCAAGGGGGACCCAGTACTTC. Residues: CASSSGLAARGTQYF. The whole variable domain, filled in from reference TRBV5-4 and TRBJ2-5, reads ETGVTQSPTHLIKTRGQQVTLRCSSQSGHNTVSWYQQALGQGPQFIFQYYREEENGRGNFPPRFSGLQFPNYSSELNVNALELDDSALYLCASSSGLAARGTQYFGPGTRLLVL.

The chain is built from TRBV11-2 and TRBJ2-7; perhaps TRBD1 as D (6 bases). CDR3 length: 13 residues. Germline V lookup: CDR1 SGHAT, CDR2 FQNNGV. V lost 0 bases and J 6 bases, leaving 9 bases between the germline ends. CDR3 residues: CASSLEVGGEQYF. The CDR3 coding sequence is TGTGCCAGCAGCTTAGAGGTAGGGGGCGAGCAGTACTTC.

The rearrangement joins TRBV11-2 to TRBJ2-1; 10 positions agree with TRBD2. The CDR3 spans 16 residues. Germline loops: CDR1 SGHAT, CDR2 FQNNGV. J lost 3 bases, V lost 4 bases, and 6 bases had no gene match. The CDR3 is CASSSILAGRYNEQFF. Here the CDR3 DNA reads TGTGCCAGCAGCTCCATACTAGCGGGGCGCTACAATGAGCAGTTCTTC.

This clone was seen more than once but under ten times. The V gene is TRBV7-9, the J gene TRBJ1-2; TRBD1 matches 9 bases. V trimming: 5 bases; J trimming: 6 bases; junction bases outside the gene matches: 4. The germline CDR1 and CDR2 sequences are SEHNR and FQNEAQ (reference sequence). The CDR3 is 13 amino acids. The DNA for the CDR3 is TGTGCCAGCAGCCTCGGGACAGGGAATGGCTACACCTTC. It yields the protein CASSLGTGNGYTF. The full variable domain, with the rest looked up from reference TRBV7-9 and TRBJ1-2, is DTGVSQNPRHKITKRGQNVTFRCDPISEHNRLYWYRQTLGQGPEFLTYFQNEAQLEKSRLLSDRFSAERPKGSFSTLEIQRTEQGDSAMYLCASSLGTGNGYTFGSGTRLTVV.

The J gene is TRBJ2-1, the V gene TRBV20-1; D gene uncertain. Germline V gene data show CDR1 as DFQATT and CDR2 as SNEGSKA (reference sequence). The V end lost 6 bases, the J end lost 6 bases, and 6 bases lay between the germline ends. The CDR3 totals 10 residues. CDR3 DNA sequence: TGCAGTGCGGCATTCAATGAGCAGTTCTTC. Its protein product is CSAAFNEQFF.

The chain combines TRBV14 with TRBJ2-7; TRBD2 matches 7 bases. V lost 0 bases and J lost 3; bases outside the gene matches: 8. In germline, CDR1 is SGHDN, CDR2 FVKESK. This CDR3 is built from 16 residues. CDR3 loop: CASSQDLQAGLYEQYF. CDR3 nucleotide sequence: TGTGCCAGCAGCCAAGATCTTCAAGCGGGGCTCTACGAGCAGTACTTC.